Presented here are 17 T cell receptor beta chains from one specimen sequenced in a study of CD8 T cells in ankylosing spondylitis. TCRdb recomputed calls from the 5' RACE reads with MiXCR, one row per CDR3 protein. In the table there are roughly 230,000 distinct CDR3 sequences, about 18% of which are singletons. The sample taken for sequencing was blood, either unsorted or a sorted T cell fraction (not recorded which). These receptors all come from a male donor with ankylosing spondylitis or in good health (not recorded which).

The V and J genes are TRBV7-9 and TRBJ2-3; D gene unclear. Trimming removed 4 bases at V and 2 bases at J, with 13 bases between. In germline, CDR1 is SEHNR, CDR2 FQNEAQ (reference sequence). CDR3 length: 15 amino acids. In DNA, the CDR3 is TGTGCCAGCAGCTCCCCCGAGACCCCCACAGATACGCAGTATTTT. Its protein is CASSSPETPTDTQYF.

The chain links TRBV7-6 to TRBJ2-3, with 8 bases lining up with TRBD2. The germline CDR1 and CDR2 sequences are SGHVS and FNYEAQ. Trimming took 4 bases from V and 14 from J; bases not matched to a gene: 5. CDR3 length: 11 residues. The CDR3 loop is CASSSGLVWYF. The CDR3 DNA sequence: TGTGCCAGCAGCTCGGGACTAGTATGGTATTTT.

This clonotype was observed a handful of times. V gene TRBV15 combines with J gene TRBJ2-5; 8 nucleotides agree with TRBD1. The germline gives CDR1 LNHNV, CDR2 YYDKDF (reference sequence). The V and J ends lost 0 bases and 5 bases, in that order; junction bases with no gene match: 5. The CDR3 covers 15 residues. This CDR3 reads CATSRDRGRGETQYF. As DNA, the CDR3 is TGTGCCACCAGCAGAGACAGGGGGCGCGGGGAGACCCAGTACTTC. The entire variable domain, with the rest obtained from reference TRBV15 and TRBJ2-5, is as follows: DAMVIQNPRYQVTQFGKPVTLSCSQTLNHNVMYWYQQKSSQAPKLLFHYYDKDFNNEADTPDNFQSRRPNTSFCFLDIRSPGLGDTAMYLCATSRDRGRGETQYFGPGTRLLVL.

This clonotype was seen a few times. The chain carries TRBV4-1 and TRBJ2-5, with TRBD2 identical over 10 bases. From germline, CDR1 is MGHRA and CDR2 YSYEKL. This CDR3 has 16 residues. The V and J ends lost 4 bases and 0 bases, in that order; junction bases with no gene match: 5. CDR3 DNA sequence: TGCGCCAGCAGCCCAAGACTAGCGGGCCACCAAGAGACCCAGTACTTC. This encodes CASSPRLAGHQETQYF.

The chain links TRBV9 to TRBJ2-5; 7 nucleotides agree with TRBD2. The CDR3 extends over 14 amino acids. Germline V gives CDR1 SGDLS, CDR2 YYNGEE. The trim removed 4 bases at V and 4 bases at J, leaving 7 bases unmatched. The CDR3 loop is CASSSRLAGETQYF. In DNA form, the CDR3 reads TGTGCCAGCAGCTCCAGACTAGCCGGAGAGACCCAGTACTTC.

J is TRBJ1-6 and V is TRBV28, with 8 nucleotides matching TRBD1. The CDR3 has 13 amino acids. Trimming at V came to 6 bases and at J to 14 bases, leaving 9 bases not matched to a gene. The V gene's germline CDR1 is MDHEN and CDR2 SYDVKM. The CDR3, as DNA: TGTGCCAGCAGGAAAGGGACAGGTGAAGCCCTCCACTTT. It translates to CASRKGTGEALHF.

The V call is TRBV21-1, the J call TRBJ2-2. TRBV21-1 is noted as a pseudogene. The CDR3 loop spans 14 amino acids. CDR3 loop: CASSKGVYTGELFF. CDR3 DNA sequence: TGTGCCAGCAGCAAAGGGGTATACACCGGGGAGCTGTTTTTT.

The chain couples TRBV11-2 to TRBJ1-1; D might be TRBD1 (5 bases). CDR1 is SGHAT and CDR2 is FQNNGV in the germline V gene. CDR3 size: 15 residues. The V end was cut by 5 bases, the J end by 1 base, with 14 bases between. The CDR3 DNA is TGTGCCAGCAGCAAGACAGAAACAGAGAACACTGAAGCTTTCTTT. It yields the protein CASSKTETENTEAFF.

This chain joins TRBV28 and TRBJ2-3; 10 bases map to TRBD2. This CDR3 is built from 16 residues. The ends lost 5 bases at V and 4 bases at J; junction bases unmatched: 9. Germline CDR1 is MDHEN and CDR2 is SYDVKM. The chain's CDR3 is CASSLTRTSGPDTQYF. CDR3 in DNA: TGTGCCAGCAGTCTTACTAGGACTAGCGGACCAGATACGCAGTATTTT.

With respect to this clonotype: Being one base from a much bigger clone, this may be a read error. The V gene is TRBV29-1, the J gene TRBJ2-7; 8 bases are shared with TRBD1. V trimming: 1 base; J trimming: 6 bases; junction bases outside the gene matches: 5. Germline CDR1 is SQVTM and CDR2 is ANQGSEA. This CDR3 region has 13 residues. CDR3 sequence reads: CSVEGTGLCEQYF. CDR3 DNA: TGCAGCGTTGAAGGGACAGGGCTTTGCGAGCAGTACTTC.

J is TRBJ2-3 and V is TRBV19; no clear D gene. Germline V CDR1 and CDR2: LNHDA, SQIVND (reference sequence). The length of the CDR3 is 13 residues. The V and J ends lost 6 bases and 1 base respectively, with 8 bases between them. CDR3 nucleotides: TGTGCCAGTAGCCGACGGGGCACAGATACGCAGTATTTT. This codes for CASSRRGTDTQYF.

The chain carries TRBV4-3 and TRBJ2-2, with TRBD2 as a possible D gene (6 bases). V lost 4 bases and J lost 7, with 19 bases in between. Germline CDR1 is LGHNA and CDR2 is YSLEER. This CDR3 has 16 residues. For the CDR3, the DNA is TGCGCCAGCAGCCCCAACCGGGACTCGCCCCGCGGGGAGCTGTTTTTT. It codes for CASSPNRDSPRGELFF.

In DNA form, the CDR3 reads TGTGCCAGCAGCTTAAGAGACAGGGATTATATTTATGGCTACACCTTC. It specifies CASSLRDRDYIYGYTF. V is TRBV7-9 and J is TRBJ1-2; 7 bases are a match to TRBD1. Germline CDR1 and CDR2: SEHNR and FQNEAQ (reference sequence). V gave up 2 bases and J gave up 5 bases; unmatched junction bases: 11. The CDR3 contains 16 residues.

This clonotype appeared many times. The rearrangement uses TRBV27 and TRBJ2-7, with 10 bases identical to TRBD1. CDR1 and CDR2 (germline): MNHEY, SMNVEV (reference sequence). Trimming at V came to 5 bases and at J to 3 bases, leaving 13 bases not matched to a gene. The CDR3 is 17 residues long. DNA of the CDR3: TGTGCCAGCAGTCCGACAGGGGGCCTGGCAGACTACTACGAGCAGTACTTC. Its protein is CASSPTGGLADYYEQYF.

This clonotype occurred a few times. This chain joins TRBV27 and TRBJ2-1; 11 bases map to TRBD2. Germline assignment: CDR1 MNHEY and CDR2 SMNVEV (reference sequence). CDR3 length: 16 residues. The V and J ends lost 6 bases and 8 bases, in that order; junction bases with no gene match: 12. DNA of the CDR3: TGTGCCAGCAGGGAGGGGATAGCGGGAGGGCTAGATGAGCAGTTCTTC. This codes for CASREGIAGGLDEQFF.

This chain joins TRBV11-2 and TRBJ2-3; 7 bases line up with TRBD2. Germline CDR1 SGHAT, CDR2 FQNNGV. This CDR3 region has 14 residues. Trimming at V came to 8 bases and at J to 2 bases, leaving 7 bases not matched to a gene. For the CDR3, the DNA is TGTGCCAGCCCAGGGCGGGAGAACACAGATACGCAGTATTTT. This gives the protein CASPGRENTDTQYF.

The chain has TRBV19 and TRBJ2-1; TRBD2 is a possible D gene (7 bases). This CDR3 is built from 15 residues. V lost 3 bases and J 5 bases, leaving 14 bases between the germline ends. Germline V gene data show CDR1 as LNHDA and CDR2 as SQIVND (reference sequence). CDR3 amino acids: CASSMAGALHNEQFF. CDR3 DNA sequence: TGTGCCAGTAGTATGGCGGGGGCCCTTCACAATGAGCAGTTCTTC.